The 16 T cell receptor beta chains given below trace back to one sample, sequenced in a study of T cell responses to AZD1222 COVID-19 vaccine. Using immunoSEQ multiplex PCR, the repertoire was profiled, and TCRdb retains in-frame clones only, with some absent. The sample has more than 150,000 clones; 92% are singletons. The sequencing used peripheral blood, collected on day 0 of AZD1222 vaccination. The receptors were sampled from an adult in good health.

The chain carries TRBV19 and TRBJ1-1; D perhaps matches TRBD1 (5 bases). The germline gives CDR1 LNHDA, CDR2 SQIVND (reference sequence). CDR3 length: 15 residues. Trimming removed 7 bases at V and 1 base at J, with 16 bases between. The CDR3 region is CASKLREGSNTEAFF. CDR3 bases: TGTGCCAGTAAACTACGGGAGGGGTCGAACACTGAAGCTTTCTTT.

The chain has TRBV7-9 and TRBJ1-1; D not certain. The germline V gene encodes CDR1 SEHNR and CDR2 FQNEAQ (reference sequence). Trimming removed 1 base from V and 10 bases from J, with 13 bases in between. The CDR3 is made up of 13 amino acids. The CDR3 DNA is TGTGCCAGCAGCTTAGGACCGGGCCCGGGAGCTTTCTTT. Its protein product is CASSLGPGPGAFF.

J is TRBJ1-6 and V is TRBV5-1; D remains unclear. The germline V gene encodes CDR1 SGHRS and CDR2 YFSETQ. The CDR3 has 15 amino acids. Trimming stripped 0 bases from V and 9 bases from J, with 13 bases between. The CDR3 reads CASSLVSDPSSPLHF. CDR3 nucleotides: TGCGCCAGCAGCTTGGTGTCAGACCCCTCTTCACCCCTCCACTTT.

This chain uses TRBV7-9 with TRBJ1-6; D might be TRBD1 (6 bases). V dropped 5 bases and J dropped 8 bases, with 13 bases sitting between them. Germline CDR1 is SEHNR and CDR2 is FQNEAQ (reference sequence). The CDR3 is 14 amino acids. CDR3 loop: CASSLTGSHSPLHF. In nucleotides, the CDR3 is TGTGCCAGCAGCCTCACAGGGTCGCATTCACCCCTCCACTTT.

The gene calls are TRBV12-5 and TRBJ2-1, with 9 bases matching TRBD2. J was trimmed by 8 bases and V by 8 bases; bases with no gene match: 13. The CDR3 length is 15 residues. Germline V lookup: CDR1 LGHNT, CDR2 FRNRAP. The CDR3, as DNA: TGTGCTAGTACTGGCGGGGGGGTTCCGGGCCATGAGCAGTTCTTC. Its protein is CASTGGGVPGHEQFF. Full variable domain (remainder filled in from reference TRBV12-5 and TRBJ2-1): DARVTQTPRHKVTEMGQEVTMRCQPILGHNTVFWYRQTMMQGLELLAYFRNRAPLDDSGMPKDRFSAEMPDATLATLKIQPSEPRDSAVYFCASTGGGVPGHEQFFGPGTRLTVL.

Here the CDR3 reads CASSYGAAERQYF. The CDR3 DNA reads as TGTGCCAGCAGTTACGGCGCCGCTGAAAGGCAGTACTTC. The rearrangement uses TRBV6-5 and TRBJ2-7; D is ambiguous. The germline CDR1 and CDR2 sequences are MNHEY and SVGAGI. CDR3 length: 13 residues. Trimming removed 2 bases from V and 9 bases from J, with 14 bases in between.

This rearrangement joins TRBV5-5 to TRBJ1-2; D not resolved. The CDR3 loop spans 14 amino acids. V was trimmed by 0 bases and J by 0 bases, leaving 6 bases between them. Per the germline V gene, CDR1 is SGHKS and CDR2 is YYEKEE (reference sequence). The CDR3: CASSLDKSNYGYTF. The CDR3 nucleotides read TGTGCCAGCAGCTTGGACAAATCTAACTATGGCTACACCTTC.

The gene calls are TRBV6-1 and TRBJ1-2; maybe TRBD1 (5 bases). The ends were cut back, 2 bases at V and 4 bases at J, with 17 bases in the middle. CDR3 length: 16 amino acids. Germline CDR1 reads MNHNS; CDR2 reads SASEGT. CDR3 protein: CASSEWQGSGVYGYTF. CDR3 sequence (DNA): TGTGCCAGCAGTGAATGGCAGGGTTCGGGCGTCTATGGCTACACCTTC.

The chain uses TRBV6-5 and TRBJ1-5; no definite D call. The CDR3 runs to 12 residues. Germline CDR1 and CDR2: MNHEY and SVGAGI. The ends were cut back, 2 bases at V and 7 bases at J, with 6 bases in the middle. In DNA form, the CDR3 reads TGTGCCAGCAGTTACCCATGGCAGCCCCAGCATTTT. It is translated as CASSYPWQPQHF.

This clone was observed a single time. The chain's CDR3 is CASNDGASGSNEQFF. The CDR3 DNA reads TGTGCCAGTAACGATGGGGCTAGCGGGAGCAATGAGCAGTTCTTC. The gene calls are TRBV19 and TRBJ2-1, with TRBD2 matching 10 bases. J gave up 6 bases and V 7 bases, and 9 bases lay outside the gene matches. Germline CDR1 reads LNHDA; CDR2 reads SQIVND (reference sequence). The CDR3 contains 15 residues.

The chain recombines TRBV7-8 with TRBJ1-2; TRBD1 is a possible D gene (5 bases). Trimming cost V 0 bases and J 6 bases, with 11 bases left between them. This CDR3 spans 14 amino acids. CDR1 SGHVS and CDR2 FQNEAQ come from the germline V gene. The DNA for the CDR3 is TGTGCCAGCAGCTTAGCGCAAGGGGCGGATGGCTACACCTTC. As protein: CASSLAQGADGYTF.

The V call is TRBV19, the J call TRBJ1-4, with TRBD1 as a possible D gene (6 bases). Between the trimmed V and J ends, which lost 3 bases and 7 bases, there was a span of 12 bases. This CDR3 comprises 14 residues. Germline CDR1 LNHDA, CDR2 SQIVND (reference sequence). CDR3 loop: CASSILQGVEKLFF. As DNA, the CDR3 is TGTGCCAGTAGTATCTTACAGGGCGTTGAAAAACTGTTTTTT.

This clone appeared once. The chain links TRBV9 to TRBJ2-7; 8 bases line up with TRBD2. This CDR3 region has 13 residues. V was pared by 3 bases and J by 7 bases, with 6 bases of the junction left unmatched. Germline V gives CDR1 SGDLS, CDR2 YYNGEE. This CDR3 is CASSGSGGLEQYF. DNA of the CDR3: TGTGCCAGCAGCGGAAGCGGGGGTTTAGAGCAGTACTTC.

The J gene is TRBJ2-1, the V gene TRBV15; 14 bases fit TRBD2. The CDR3 sequence is 15 residues long. V lost 3 bases and J lost 10; bases outside the gene matches: 5. In germline, CDR1 is LNHNV, CDR2 YYDKDF (reference sequence). The CDR3 reads CATSRTSGGAGEQFF. CDR3 in DNA: TGTGCCACCAGCAGGACTAGCGGGGGGGCCGGCGAGCAGTTCTTC.

The chain joins TRBV5-1 to TRBJ1-3; the match to TRBD1 covers 9 bases. The trim removed 3 bases at V and 3 bases at J, leaving 4 bases unmatched. The V gene's germline CDR1 is SGHRS and CDR2 YFSETQ. This CDR3 spans 15 amino acids. CDR3 DNA: TGCGCCAGCAGCTCCGGGACAGGGTTTGGAAACACCATATATTTT. It yields the protein CASSSGTGFGNTIYF.

As concerns this clone: Other DNA sequences in the sample encode the same CDR3. In DNA form, the CDR3 reads TGTGCCAGCAGCTCGACAGGTTCCGGGGCCAACGTCCTGACTTTC. It translates to CASSSTGSGANVLTF. The chain uses TRBV7-9 and TRBJ2-6, with D possibly TRBD1 on 6 matching bases. This CDR3 region has 15 residues. The germline gives CDR1 SEHNR, CDR2 FQNEAQ (reference sequence). Trimming shortened V by 4 bases and J by 4 bases, and 11 bases separated the two germline ends. The complete variable domain, with remaining parts taken from reference TRBV7-9 and TRBJ2-6, reads DTGVSQNPRHKITKRGQNVTFRCDPISEHNRLYWYRQTLGQGPEFLTYFQNEAQLEKSRLLSDRFSAERPKGSFSTLEIQRTEQGDSAMYLCASSSTGSGANVLTFGAGSRLTVL.